This T cell receptor beta chain was recorded in a study of T cell changes during pregnancy in multiple sclerosis. Some clones are missing from TCRdb's copy, which holds only in-frame ones; the method was immunoSEQ multiplex PCR. In the table there are approximately 100,000 clones, 80% to 95% of which are singletons. The CDR3 is 17 amino acids. J lost 6 bases, V lost 0 bases, and 10 bases had no gene match. Germline loops: CDR1 LNHNV, CDR2 YYDKDF (reference sequence). The chain joins TRBV15 to TRBJ2-1; 8 bases are shared with TRBD2. The sequences come from peripheral blood, collected in the second trimester of pregnancy. This clonotype was obtained from a female donor with multiple sclerosis, enrolled in a pregnancy study. In DNA form, the CDR3 reads TGTGCCACCAGCAGAGAATTTCTGGCGGGAGGTTCCAATGAGCAGTTCTTC. This sequence encodes CATSREFLAGGSNEQFF.